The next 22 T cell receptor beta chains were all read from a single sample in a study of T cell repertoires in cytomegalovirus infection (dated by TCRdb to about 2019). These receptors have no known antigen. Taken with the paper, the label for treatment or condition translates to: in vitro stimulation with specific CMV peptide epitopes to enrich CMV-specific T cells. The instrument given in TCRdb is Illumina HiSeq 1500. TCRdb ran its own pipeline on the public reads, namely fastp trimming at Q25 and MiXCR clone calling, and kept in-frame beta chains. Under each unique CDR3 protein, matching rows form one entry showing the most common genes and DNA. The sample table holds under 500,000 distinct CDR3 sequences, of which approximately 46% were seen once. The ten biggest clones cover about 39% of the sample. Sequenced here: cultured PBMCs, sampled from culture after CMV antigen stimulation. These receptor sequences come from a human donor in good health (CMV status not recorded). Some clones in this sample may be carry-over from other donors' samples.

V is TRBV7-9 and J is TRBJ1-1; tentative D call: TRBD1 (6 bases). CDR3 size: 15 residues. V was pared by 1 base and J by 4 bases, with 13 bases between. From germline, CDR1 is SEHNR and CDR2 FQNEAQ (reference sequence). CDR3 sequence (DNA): TGTGCCAGCAGCTTAGAGGGGGGTGTTATCACTGAAGCTTTCTTT. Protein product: CASSLEGGVITEAFF.

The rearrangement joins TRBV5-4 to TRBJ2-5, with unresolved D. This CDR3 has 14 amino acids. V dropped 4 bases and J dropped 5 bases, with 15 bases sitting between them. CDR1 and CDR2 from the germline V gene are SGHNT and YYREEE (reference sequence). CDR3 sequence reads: CASSPNLGRETQYF. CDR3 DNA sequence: TGTGCCAGCAGCCCGAACCTCGGGCGGGAGACCCAGTACTTC.

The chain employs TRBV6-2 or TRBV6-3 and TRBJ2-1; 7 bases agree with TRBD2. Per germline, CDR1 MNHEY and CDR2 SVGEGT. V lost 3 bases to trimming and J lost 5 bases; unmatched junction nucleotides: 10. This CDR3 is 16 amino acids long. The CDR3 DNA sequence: TGTGCCAGCAGTTATGCGGCGGGGAGGGGAGACAATGAGCAGTTCTTC. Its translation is CASSYAAGRGDNEQFF.

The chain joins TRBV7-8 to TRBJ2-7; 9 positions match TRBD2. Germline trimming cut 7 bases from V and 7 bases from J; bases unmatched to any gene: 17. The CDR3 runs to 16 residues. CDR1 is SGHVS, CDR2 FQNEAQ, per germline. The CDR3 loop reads CASIPGVGGRAWEQYF. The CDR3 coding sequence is TGTGCCAGCATCCCCGGGGTGGGCGGGAGGGCCTGGGAGCAGTACTTC.

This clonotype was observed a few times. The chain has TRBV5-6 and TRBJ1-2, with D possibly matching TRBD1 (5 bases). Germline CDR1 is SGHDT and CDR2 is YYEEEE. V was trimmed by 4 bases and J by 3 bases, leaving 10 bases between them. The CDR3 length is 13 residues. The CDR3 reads CASSNQGDYGYTF. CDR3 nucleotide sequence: TGTGCCAGCAGCAACCAGGGAGACTATGGCTACACCTTC.

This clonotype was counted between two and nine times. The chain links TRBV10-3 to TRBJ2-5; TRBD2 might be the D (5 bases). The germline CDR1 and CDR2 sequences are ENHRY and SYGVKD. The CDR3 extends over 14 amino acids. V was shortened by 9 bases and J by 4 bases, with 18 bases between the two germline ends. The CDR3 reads CAILPGSGRETQYF. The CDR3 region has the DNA TGTGCCATACTACCGGGATCTGGGCGAGAGACCCAGTACTTC.

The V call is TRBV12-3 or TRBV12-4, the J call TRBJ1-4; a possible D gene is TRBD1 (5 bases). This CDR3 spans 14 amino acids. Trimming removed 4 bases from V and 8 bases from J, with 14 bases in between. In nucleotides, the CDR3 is TGTGCCAGCAGTTCGGACGCCCGGGACGAAAAACTGTTTTTT. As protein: CASSSDARDEKLFF.

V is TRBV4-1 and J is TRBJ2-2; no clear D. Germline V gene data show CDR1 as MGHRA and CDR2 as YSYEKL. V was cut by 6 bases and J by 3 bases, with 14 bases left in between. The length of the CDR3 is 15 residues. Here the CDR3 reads CASRSGPYDTGELFF. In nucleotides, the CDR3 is TGCGCCAGCAGATCCGGGCCGTACGACACCGGGGAGCTGTTTTTT.

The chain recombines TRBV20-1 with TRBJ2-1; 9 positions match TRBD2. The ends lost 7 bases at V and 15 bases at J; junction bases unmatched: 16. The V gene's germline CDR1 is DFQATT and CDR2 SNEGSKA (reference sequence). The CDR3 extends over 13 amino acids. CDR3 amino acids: CSVRRAGGARRFF. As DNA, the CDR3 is TGCAGTGTTCGACGCGCGGGGGGGGCCCGTAGGTTCTTC.

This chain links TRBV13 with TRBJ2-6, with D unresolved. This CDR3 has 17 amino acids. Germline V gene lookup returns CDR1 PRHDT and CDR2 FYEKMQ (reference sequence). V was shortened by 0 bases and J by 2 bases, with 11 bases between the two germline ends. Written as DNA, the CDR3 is TGTGCCAGCAGCTTAGGGCCCCTGGGTGCTGGGGCCAACGTCCTGACTTTC. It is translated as CASSLGPLGAGANVLTF.

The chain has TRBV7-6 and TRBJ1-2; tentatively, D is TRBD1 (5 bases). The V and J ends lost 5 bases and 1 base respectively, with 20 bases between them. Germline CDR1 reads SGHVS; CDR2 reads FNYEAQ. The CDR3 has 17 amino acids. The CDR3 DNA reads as TGTGCCAGCAGCATGAGTGGGACCCCTCGGAGTAACTATGGCTACACCTTC. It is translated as CASSMSGTPRSNYGYTF.

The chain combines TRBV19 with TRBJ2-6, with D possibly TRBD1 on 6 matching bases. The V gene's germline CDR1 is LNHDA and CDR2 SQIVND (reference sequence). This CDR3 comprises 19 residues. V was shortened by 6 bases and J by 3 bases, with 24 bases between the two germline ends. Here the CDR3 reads CASRTSGQAGWFGANVLTF. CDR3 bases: TGTGCCAGTAGAACCTCGGGACAAGCCGGTTGGTTTGGGGCCAACGTCCTGACTTTC.

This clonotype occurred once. The CDR3 DNA is TGTGCCAGCAGTTTTAAGGAAGGGAATCAGCCCCAGCATTTT. Translating it yields CASSFKEGNQPQHF. V usage is TRBV27 and J usage is TRBJ1-5, with D unclear. The germline V gene encodes CDR1 MNHEY and CDR2 SMNVEV (reference sequence). V was trimmed by 3 bases and J by 4 bases, leaving 10 bases between them. The CDR3 contains 14 residues.

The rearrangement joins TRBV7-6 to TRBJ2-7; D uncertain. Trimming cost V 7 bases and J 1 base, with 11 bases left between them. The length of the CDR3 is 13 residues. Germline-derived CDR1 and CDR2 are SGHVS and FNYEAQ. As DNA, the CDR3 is TGTGCCAGCAAGGACGGGCGATCCTACGAGCAGTACTTC. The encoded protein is CASKDGRSYEQYF.

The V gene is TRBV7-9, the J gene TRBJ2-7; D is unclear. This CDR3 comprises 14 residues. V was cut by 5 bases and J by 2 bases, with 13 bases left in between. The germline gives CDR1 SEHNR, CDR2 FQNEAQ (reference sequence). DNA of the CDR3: TGTGCCAGCAGCCCGCGTCACGCGACCTACGAGCAGTACTTC. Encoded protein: CASSPRHATYEQYF.

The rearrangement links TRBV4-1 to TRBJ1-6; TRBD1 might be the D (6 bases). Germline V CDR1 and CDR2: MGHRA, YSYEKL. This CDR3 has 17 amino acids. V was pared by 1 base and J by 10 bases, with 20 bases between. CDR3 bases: TGCGCCAGCAGCCAAGTGGGCCTCAGGGGCCCGGGGTCACCCCTCCACTTT. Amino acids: CASSQVGLRGPGSPLHF.

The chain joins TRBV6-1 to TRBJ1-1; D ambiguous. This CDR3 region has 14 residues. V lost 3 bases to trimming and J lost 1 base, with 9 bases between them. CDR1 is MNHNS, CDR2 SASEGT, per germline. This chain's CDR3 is CASSDYGGNTEAFF. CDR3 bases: TGTGCCAGCAGTGATTACGGAGGGAACACTGAAGCTTTCTTT.

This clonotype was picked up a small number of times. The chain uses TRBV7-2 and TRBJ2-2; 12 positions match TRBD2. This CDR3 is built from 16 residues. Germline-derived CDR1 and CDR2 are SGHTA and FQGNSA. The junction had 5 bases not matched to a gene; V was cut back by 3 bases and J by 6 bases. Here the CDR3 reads CASSFLAGGLAGELFF. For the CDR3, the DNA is TGTGCCAGCAGCTTTCTAGCGGGAGGGCTCGCCGGGGAGCTGTTTTTT.

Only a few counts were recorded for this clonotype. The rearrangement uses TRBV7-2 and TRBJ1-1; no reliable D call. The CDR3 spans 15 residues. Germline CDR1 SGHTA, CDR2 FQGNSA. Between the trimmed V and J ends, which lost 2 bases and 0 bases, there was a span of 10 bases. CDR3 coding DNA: TGTGCCAGCAGCTTACTGGGTCATATGAACACTGAAGCTTTCTTT. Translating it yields CASSLLGHMNTEAFF. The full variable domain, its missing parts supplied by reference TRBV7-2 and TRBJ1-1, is GAGVSQSPSNKVTEKGKDVELRCDPISGHTALYWYRQSLGQGLEFLIYFQGNSAPDKSGLPSDRFSAERTGGSVSTLTIQRTQQEDSAVYLCASSLLGHMNTEAFFGQGTRLTVV.

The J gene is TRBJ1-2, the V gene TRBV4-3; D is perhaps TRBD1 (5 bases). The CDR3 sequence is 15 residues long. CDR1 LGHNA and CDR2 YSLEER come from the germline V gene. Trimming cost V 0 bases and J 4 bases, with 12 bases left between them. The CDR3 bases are TGCGCCAGCAGCCAAGACCAGGGAAGGCGCTATGGCTACACCTTC. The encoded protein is CASSQDQGRRYGYTF.

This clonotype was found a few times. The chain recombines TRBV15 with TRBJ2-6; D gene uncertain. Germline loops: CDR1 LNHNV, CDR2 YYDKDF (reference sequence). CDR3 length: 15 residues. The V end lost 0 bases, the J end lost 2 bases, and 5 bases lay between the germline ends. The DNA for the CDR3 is TGTGCCACCAGCAGAGATATCGCTGGGGCCAACGTCCTGACTTTC. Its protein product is CATSRDIAGANVLTF. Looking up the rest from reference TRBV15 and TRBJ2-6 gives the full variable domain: DAMVIQNPRYQVTQFGKPVTLSCSQTLNHNVMYWYQQKSSQAPKLLFHYYDKDFNNEADTPDNFQSRRPNTSFCFLDIRSPGLGDTAMYLCATSRDIAGANVLTFGAGSRLTVL.

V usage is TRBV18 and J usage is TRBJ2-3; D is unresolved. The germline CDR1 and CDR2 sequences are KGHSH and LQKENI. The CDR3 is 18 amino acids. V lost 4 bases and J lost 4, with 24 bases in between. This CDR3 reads CASSLNHKTRPGSDTQYF. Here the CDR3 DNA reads TGTGCCAGCTCACTTAATCATAAGACAAGACCCGGGTCAGATACGCAGTATTTT.